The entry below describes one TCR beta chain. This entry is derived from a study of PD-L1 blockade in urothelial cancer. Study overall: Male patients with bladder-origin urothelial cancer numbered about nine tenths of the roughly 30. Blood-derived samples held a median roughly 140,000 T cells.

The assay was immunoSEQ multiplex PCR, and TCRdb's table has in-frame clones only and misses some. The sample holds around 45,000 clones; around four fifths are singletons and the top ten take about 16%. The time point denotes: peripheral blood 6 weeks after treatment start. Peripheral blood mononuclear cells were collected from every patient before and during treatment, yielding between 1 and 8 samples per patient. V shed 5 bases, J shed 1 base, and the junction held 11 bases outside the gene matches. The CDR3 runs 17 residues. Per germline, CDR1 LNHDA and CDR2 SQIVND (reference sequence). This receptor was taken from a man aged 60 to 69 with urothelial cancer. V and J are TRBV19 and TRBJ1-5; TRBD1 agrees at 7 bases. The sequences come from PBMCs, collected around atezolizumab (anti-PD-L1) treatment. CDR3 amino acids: CASSPRGRGTSNQPQHF. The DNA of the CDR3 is TGTGCCAGTAGTCCCCGGGGCAGGGGGACGAGCAATCAGCCCCAGCATTTT.